The 10 T cell receptor beta chains in this list originate from one sample, sequenced in a study of T cell repertoires and HLA-DP antigens. Produced via immunoSEQ multiplex PCR; TCRdb's table is partial and in-frame only. Of some 120,000 clones detected, 92% appear once; the ten largest clones hold 0.25% to 0.3%. Their cognate antigens are unknown. The sample comprised CD4+ T cells from PBMCs. The origin of the receptors is a woman between 18 and 30 years old in good health and CMV-seronegative.

In this sample, this clone turned up once. This chain connects TRBV2 to TRBJ1-1; D unresolved. Germline V CDR1 and CDR2: SNHLY, FYNNEI. The V gene lost 4 bases and the J gene lost 1 base, with 13 bases spanning the gap. CDR3 length: 15 residues. The CDR3 nucleotides are TGTGCCAGCAGTGTACCCCCCAGGCAGAACACTGAAGCTTTCTTT. Encoded protein: CASSVPPRQNTEAFF. The full variable domain, in which reference TRBV2 and TRBJ1-1 provide the parts outside the CDR3, is EPEVTQTPSHQVTQMGQEVILRCVPISNHLYFYWYRQILGQKVEFLVSFYNNEISEKSEIFDDQFSVERPDGSNFTLKIRSTKLEDSAMYFCASSVPPRQNTEAFFGQGTRLTVV.

In its sample, this clone was seen once. This chain uses TRBV9 with TRBJ1-2; D may be TRBD1 (6 bases). Deletions cut 4 bases from V and 8 bases from J, with 21 bases between. This CDR3 is built from 15 residues. CDR1 SGDLS and CDR2 YYNGEE come from the germline V gene. The CDR3: CASSPTGSGAGGYTF. The CDR3 coding sequence is TGTGCCAGCAGCCCTACGGGTTCAGGGGCGGGGGGCTACACCTTC.

V usage is TRBV6-6 and J usage is TRBJ2-1, with 7 bases identical to TRBD2. J gave up 2 bases and V 0 bases, and 4 bases lay outside the gene matches. The CDR3 runs to 16 residues. Germline V gene lookup returns CDR1 MNHNY and CDR2 SVGAGI (reference sequence). The CDR3, as DNA: TGTGCCAGCAGTTACTCGACGGGAGGAACCTACAATGAGCAGTTCTTC. Translated, it gives CASSYSTGGTYNEQFF.

The J gene is TRBJ2-7, the V gene TRBV9; D is undetermined. The CDR3 extends over 11 amino acids. The V gene lost 7 bases and the J gene lost 0 bases, with 5 bases spanning the gap. Germline V gene sequence: CDR1 SGDLS, CDR2 YYNGEE. The CDR3 nucleotides are TGTGCCAGCGTACGCTCCTACGAGCAGTACGTC. It encodes CASVRSYEQYV.

The chain joins TRBV5-6 to TRBJ1-6; 7 positions match TRBD1. The CDR3 covers 14 residues. Germline CDR1 reads SGHDT; CDR2 reads YYEEEE. The V segment lost 2 bases and the J segment 9 bases; nucleotides outside the gene matches: 5. DNA for the CDR3: TGTGCCAGCAGCTTTTACAGGGGTAGTTCACCCCTCCACTTT. Translated, it gives CASSFYRGSSPLHF.

This rearrangement joins TRBV25-1 to TRBJ1-6, with TRBD1 matching over 7 bases. The CDR3 has 17 residues. Trimming cost V 3 bases and J 10 bases; bases outside gene matches: 15. Germline assignment: CDR1 MGHDK and CDR2 SYGVNS. The CDR3 loop reads CASSDGGVGATGSPLHF. For the CDR3, the DNA is TGTGCCAGCAGTGACGGCGGGGTGGGCGCGACAGGGTCACCCCTCCACTTT.

The chain is built from TRBV5-1 and TRBJ1-1; D gene ambiguous. CDR1 is SGHRS and CDR2 is YFSETQ in the germline V gene. The CDR3 has 14 residues. V lost 2 bases, J lost 5 bases, and 13 bases lay in between. The CDR3 protein is CASSFRVQGTEAFF. CDR3 nucleotides: TGCGCCAGCAGCTTCCGGGTACAAGGGACTGAAGCTTTCTTT.

CDR3 loop: CASSLDHPDYEQYF. The CDR3 DNA reads as TGTGCCAGCAGCTTAGATCACCCAGACTACGAGCAGTACTTC. The chain is built from TRBV11-3 and TRBJ2-7; D not certain. Germline V gene sequence: CDR1 SGHNT, CDR2 YENEEA. This CDR3 is 14 amino acids long. V was trimmed by 0 bases and J by 3 bases, leaving 9 bases between them.

This sequence joins TRBV5-8 and TRBJ1-5; the D gene is possibly TRBD1 (6 bases). CDR3 size: 17 residues. Trimming cost V 0 bases and J 3 bases, with 16 bases left between them. From germline, CDR1 is SGHTS and CDR2 YDEGEE. In DNA, the CDR3 is TGTGCCAGCAGCTTGGCCTTGGGTCACAGGGTCAATCAGCCCCAGCATTTT. Amino acids: CASSLALGHRVNQPQHF.

This clone appeared a single time. J is TRBJ1-2 and V is TRBV7-9; TRBD1 is a possible D gene (6 bases). Germline values: CDR1 SEHNR, CDR2 FQNEAQ (reference sequence). CDR3 size: 13 residues. The V gene lost 1 base and the J gene lost 7 bases, with 10 bases spanning the gap. The CDR3 protein is CASSLGGQGGYTF. The CDR3 coding sequence is TGTGCCAGCAGCTTAGGGGGGCAAGGTGGCTACACCTTC.